This note documents a single T cell receptor (beta chain) sequence. Its antigen is still unknown. The sample is drawn from a study of T cells in Graves' hyperthyroidism and ophthalmopathy. About the study: Blood from the periphery was taken at initial diagnosis, before any treatment. General observations from the study: Blood held most thyroid clonotypes expanded above 0.001 frequency.

Germline CDR1 MNHEY, CDR2 SVGAGI. The V and J ends lost 0 bases and 0 bases respectively, with 21 bases between them. This CDR3 has 19 residues. Amplification of TCR beta CDR3 regions was performed using RNA transcripts as template. The TCR CDR3 first-round RT-PCR relied on the HTBI primer set. Each CDR3 protein is one row after TCRdb ran MiXCR on the multiplex PCR reads. Here the sample spans roughly 600,000 distinct CDR3 sequences, approximately 14% being singletons. The source of the PBMCs was less than 12 ml of fresh peripheral blood. The rearrangement links TRBV6-5 to TRBJ2-7; TRBD1 is a possible D gene (5 bases). The TCR was taken from a woman in her forties or fifties with Graves' ophthalmopathy. The sample taken for sequencing was blood. CDR3 nucleotides: TGTGCCAGCAGTTACTCTTATCCCCCAGCAGGGCCGAGCTCCTACGAGCAGTACTTC. Translating gives CASSYSYPPAGPSSYEQYF.